What follows are 28 T cell receptor beta chains derived from one specimen sequenced in a study of T cells after yellow fever vaccination. Using its own MiXCR run on the 5' RACE reads, TCRdb lists one record per CDR3 protein. The sample consists of under 50,000 distinct CDR3 sequences, around 6.5% of them appearing once. The starting material was PBMCs, either bulk or a sorted T-cell subset (CD4+, CD8+, memory, or dextramer-sorted; not recorded which), obtained 45 days after the yellow fever booster vaccination. The origin of the receptors is a young man who received the YFV17D yellow fever vaccine.

This clonotype appeared many times. The CDR3 coding sequence is TGTGCCAGCAGCGTAAGTAGCGGGATAGATACGCAGTATTTT. Protein sequence: CASSVSSGIDTQYF. The chain is built from TRBV9 and TRBJ2-3; 8 nucleotides agree with TRBD2. The CDR3 totals 14 residues. V dropped 1 base and J dropped 5; count of bases not matched to a gene: 3. Germline CDR1 reads SGDLS; CDR2 reads YYNGEE.

There are many counts of this clonotype. The chain joins TRBV7-2 to TRBJ2-5; D remains ambiguous. The V end lost 5 bases, the J end lost 5 bases, and 12 bases lay between the germline ends. This CDR3 region has 13 residues. The germline CDR1 and CDR2 sequences are SGHTA and FQGNSA. CDR3 in DNA: TGTGCCAGCAGCCCCCCGAGCCGGGAGACCCAGTACTTC. This codes for CASSPPSRETQYF. The variable domain in full, completed from reference TRBV7-2 and TRBJ2-5, reads GAGVSQSPSNKVTEKGKDVELRCDPISGHTALYWYRQSLGQGLEFLIYFQGNSAPDKSGLPSDRFSAERTGGSVSTLTIQRTQQEDSAVYLCASSPPSRETQYFGPGTRLLVL.

In its sample, this clonotype was seen many times. This CDR3 reads CSVGVGGVDQPQHF. CDR3 bases: TGCAGCGTTGGTGTGGGGGGCGTTGATCAGCCCCAGCATTTT. The rearrangement uses TRBV29-1 and TRBJ1-5, with D perhaps TRBD1 (6 bases). The CDR3 length is 14 residues. Trimming cost V 4 bases and J 5 bases, with 15 bases left between them. Germline V CDR1 and CDR2: SQVTM, ANQGSEA.

In its sample, this clonotype was seen many times. The V call is TRBV27, the J call TRBJ2-7; 9 bases agree with TRBD1. CDR3 size: 14 residues. In germline, CDR1 is MNHEY, CDR2 SMNVEV (reference sequence). With 2 bases clipped from V and 4 bases from J, the junction kept 3 bases outside the gene matches. CDR3 residues: CASSLAQGAYEQYF. CDR3 nucleotides: TGTGCCAGCAGTTTAGCACAGGGGGCTTACGAGCAGTACTTC.

This clonotype was seen only a few times. This chain uses TRBV5-6 with TRBJ2-7, with TRBD1 identical over 7 bases. V shed 2 bases and J 6 bases; nucleotides not matched to a gene: 8. The CDR3 totals 14 residues. Germline V gives CDR1 SGHDT, CDR2 YYEEEE. As DNA, the CDR3 is TGTGCCAGCAGCTTAAGGGGGCGTTTGGCCGAGCAGTACTTC. Its translation: CASSLRGRLAEQYF.

The chain has TRBV3-1 and TRBJ2-1, with 7 positions matching TRBD2. V lost 8 bases to trimming and J lost 4 bases; unmatched junction nucleotides: 17. Germline-derived CDR1 and CDR2 are LGHDT and YNNKEL (reference sequence). The CDR3 is 17 amino acids. In nucleotides, the CDR3 is TGTGCCAGCTCCAAGCGGGGCGGGAGTGGCGGGTACAATGAGCAGTTCTTC. Its translation: CASSKRGGSGGYNEQFF.

V usage is TRBV27 and J usage is TRBJ1-2; no clear D. There are 13 residues in the CDR3. Germline lookup yields CDR1 MNHEY and CDR2 SMNVEV (reference sequence). V lost 3 bases, J lost 6 bases, and 11 bases lay in between. The CDR3 DNA follows: TGTGCCAGCAGTTTCTCGGGCTATAATGGCTACACCTTC. It translates to CASSFSGYNGYTF.

This clonotype appeared a few times. V usage is TRBV2 and J usage is TRBJ1-6; no clear D. Germline V gene data show CDR1 as SNHLY and CDR2 as FYNNEI. V was clipped by 6 bases and J by 9 bases, with 18 bases between them. The CDR3 consists of 15 residues. This chain's CDR3 is CASRTWGGNSSPLHF. The CDR3 DNA reads TGTGCCAGCAGGACTTGGGGAGGAAATAGTTCACCCCTCCACTTT.

This clonotype was observed a few times. The V call is TRBV6-4, the J call TRBJ2-3; 8 bases map to TRBD2. Germline lookup yields CDR1 MRHNA and CDR2 SNTAGT. The ends lost 4 bases at V and 4 bases at J; junction bases unmatched: 7. This CDR3 contains 15 residues. The CDR3 nucleotides read TGTGCCAGCAGTGTAAGCGGGAGTCCGCCAGATACGCAGTATTTT. It yields the protein CASSVSGSPPDTQYF.

This clonotype occurred a few times. The chain is built from TRBV5-5 and TRBJ1-5; D is undetermined. The germline CDR1 and CDR2 sequences are SGHKS and YYEKEE (reference sequence). The length of the CDR3 is 14 residues. Trimming shortened V by 4 bases and J by 3 bases, and 11 bases separated the two germline ends. The CDR3 loop is CASSPPGSNQPQHF. The DNA for the CDR3 is TGTGCCAGCAGCCCCCCGGGATCCAATCAGCCCCAGCATTTT.

This clonotype was seen repeatedly, ten times or more. This chain uses TRBV28 with TRBJ2-3; 9 nucleotides align to TRBD2. Looked up from germline, CDR1 is MDHEN and CDR2 is SYDVKM. V trimming: 4 bases; J trimming: 2 bases; junction bases outside the gene matches: 4. There are 15 residues in the CDR3. In DNA form, the CDR3 reads TGTGCCAGCAGTTCAGCGGGGGGACACACAGATACGCAGTATTTT. It is translated as CASSSAGGHTDTQYF.

This clonotype was observed a few times. V and J are TRBV7-6 and TRBJ1-1, with 9 bases lining up with TRBD1. V lost 6 bases to trimming and J lost 5 bases; unmatched junction nucleotides: 7. The CDR3 length is 14 residues. CDR1 is SGHVS, CDR2 FNYEAQ, per germline. The CDR3 loop is CASSSTGGWTEAFF. Written as DNA, the CDR3 is TGTGCCAGCAGTTCCACAGGGGGCTGGACTGAAGCTTTCTTT.

This clonotype was seen ten or more times. The chain has TRBV14 and TRBJ2-2; D gene ambiguous. V shed 2 bases and J shed 2 bases, with 12 bases lying between them. The CDR3 length is 16 residues. CDR1 is SGHDN and CDR2 is FVKESK in the germline V gene. This CDR3 is CASSQPTAINTGELFF. The CDR3 DNA sequence: TGTGCCAGCAGCCAACCAACGGCGATCAACACCGGGGAGCTGTTTTTT. Based on the CDR3 plus reference TRBV14 and TRBJ2-2, the full variable domain is EAGVTQFPSHSVIEKGQTVTLRCDPISGHDNLYWYRRVMGKEIKFLLHFVKESKQDESGMPNNRFLAERTGGTYSTLKVQPAELEDSGVYFCASSQPTAINTGELFFGEGSRLTVL.

This clonotype was recorded a few times. The chain has TRBV7-2 and TRBJ2-3; D gene uncertain. The V gene lost 5 bases and the J gene lost 5 bases, with 8 bases spanning the gap. The CDR3 spans 12 residues. Germline V CDR1 and CDR2: SGHTA, FQGNSA. In nucleotides, the CDR3 is TGTGCCAGCAGCCTCTCCGGAGATACGCAGTATTTT. Protein sequence: CASSLSGDTQYF.

Note on this clonotype: A much more abundant neighbour one base away suggests this may be a read error. The genes are TRBV27 and TRBJ1-1; no clear D gene. This CDR3 region has 13 residues. CDR1 is MNHEY and CDR2 is SMNVEV in the germline V gene (reference sequence). In DNA form, the CDR3 reads TGTGCCGGCAGTCGAACCACGAACACTGAAGCTTTCTTT. Amino acids: CAGSRTTNTEAFF.

As concerns this clonotype: A much larger clone differs from this one at a single base, so this may be a read error. This chain joins TRBV5-1 and TRBJ2-1; either TRBD1 or TRBD2 may supply D (5 bases each). Germline CDR1 is SGHRS and CDR2 is YFSETQ. This CDR3 contains 15 residues. Deletions cut 1 base from V and 2 bases from J, with 10 bases between. The CDR3 bases are TGCGCCAGCAGCTTGAACCGGGACCCCTACAATGAGCAGTTCTTC. As protein: CASSLNRDPYNEQFF.

This clonotype occurred a few times. This chain uses TRBV5-1 with TRBJ2-3, with 8 positions matching TRBD2. V dropped 0 bases and J dropped 3; count of bases not matched to a gene: 6. CDR3 length equals 16 residues. Germline V gene data show CDR1 as SGHRS and CDR2 as YFSETQ. The CDR3 DNA reads TGCGCCAGCAGCTTGGCTACCGGGAGGGCGACAGATACGCAGTATTTT. Translated: CASSLATGRATDTQYF.

This sequence joins TRBV5-1 and TRBJ2-1; 11 bases are shared with TRBD2. The CDR3 has 15 residues. V trimming: 0 bases; J trimming: 6 bases; junction bases outside the gene matches: 2. Germline values: CDR1 SGHRS, CDR2 YFSETQ. Written as DNA, the CDR3 is TGCGCCAGCAGCTTGGAACTAGCGGGAGTCAATGAGCAGTTCTTC. Its protein product is CASSLELAGVNEQFF.

This clonotype was observed a few times. The V call is TRBV7-9, the J call TRBJ2-3; D remains unclear. Germline V gene sequence: CDR1 SEHNR, CDR2 FQNEAQ (reference sequence). With 2 bases removed from V and 0 bases from J, the gap between germline ends came to 9 bases. The CDR3 covers 15 residues. CDR3 sequence (DNA): TGTGCCAGCAGCTTAACAGTGGAGAGCACAGATACGCAGTATTTT. Encoded protein: CASSLTVESTDTQYF.

This clonotype was seen ten or more times. The V and J genes are TRBV7-9 and TRBJ2-7; D remains ambiguous. This CDR3 has 15 residues. V lost 4 bases and J 1 base, leaving 14 bases between the germline ends. Germline V CDR1 and CDR2: SEHNR, FQNEAQ (reference sequence). The CDR3 loop is CASSSDKTGSYEQYF. In DNA, the CDR3 is TGTGCCAGCAGCTCAGACAAGACCGGGTCCTACGAGCAGTACTTC.

The sample holds many counts of this clonotype. V gene TRBV20-1 combines with J gene TRBJ1-1; D is undetermined. The CDR3 is 14 amino acids. With 2 bases removed from V and 3 bases from J, the gap between germline ends came to 13 bases. Germline lookup yields CDR1 DFQATT and CDR2 SNEGSKA (reference sequence). The CDR3 spells CSARSIRYHTEAFF. The CDR3, as DNA: TGCAGTGCTAGATCAATCAGGTACCACACTGAAGCTTTCTTT.

The table lists this clonotype with many counts. V gene TRBV6-2 or TRBV6-3 combines with J gene TRBJ2-3; 8 nucleotides agree with TRBD2. This CDR3 spans 16 amino acids. Germline CDR1 MNHEY, CDR2 SVGEGT. Unmatched junction bases numbered 9, after V lost 0 bases and J lost 7 bases. DNA for the CDR3: TGTGCCAGCAGTTACTCGAGACTAGCGTTGGAGCATACGCAGTATTTT. It translates to CASSYSRLALEHTQYF.

This clonotype was seen many times. V gene TRBV20-1 combines with J gene TRBJ2-3; the match to TRBD2 covers 7 bases. Germline V CDR1 and CDR2: DFQATT, SNEGSKA (reference sequence). CDR3 size: 14 residues. The J segment lost 2 bases and the V segment lost 8 bases, leaving 10 bases of the junction unmatched. The CDR3 DNA reads TGCAGTTTCCGGGGGAGCGGGAACACAGATACGCAGTATTTT. Its translation is CSFRGSGNTDTQYF.

Ten or more counts support this clonotype. This rearrangement joins TRBV2 to TRBJ2-1; D gene unclear. The V end lost 2 bases, the J end lost 7 bases, and 9 bases lay between the germline ends. The CDR3 extends over 13 amino acids. The germline V gene encodes CDR1 SNHLY and CDR2 FYNNEI. CDR3 DNA: TGTGCCAGCAGTGAAAGGCGGTCGAATGAGCAGTTCTTC. Its translation is CASSERRSNEQFF.

This clonotype has ten or more counts. The gene calls are TRBV20-1 and TRBJ2-3; possibly TRBD1 or TRBD2 for D (5 bases each). The CDR3 runs 13 residues. V lost 5 bases and J lost 2, with 11 bases in between. The germline V gene encodes CDR1 DFQATT and CDR2 SNEGSKA (reference sequence). CDR3 sequence (DNA): TGCAGTGCTCCTGGGACCTTCACAGATACGCAGTATTTT. Protein product: CSAPGTFTDTQYF.

Ten or more counts support this clonotype. The chain joins TRBV24-1 to TRBJ1-5; unclear D gene. There are 14 residues in the CDR3. CDR1 KGHDR and CDR2 SFDVKD come from the germline V gene. V dropped 2 bases and J dropped 1 base, with 5 bases sitting between them. CDR3 bases: TGTGCCACCAGTGATTCTGGGAGCAATCAGCCCCAGCATTTT. This codes for CATSDSGSNQPQHF.

This clonotype was seen only a few times. The chain uses TRBV18 and TRBJ1-5; a weak D match, TRBD1 (5 bases). V was cut by 3 bases and J by 9 bases, with 9 bases left in between. The CDR3 has 12 amino acids. Germline V gives CDR1 KGHSH, CDR2 LQKENI. CDR3: CASSPPGGPQHF. The CDR3 nucleotides are TGTGCCAGCTCACCCCCGGGGGGGCCCCAGCATTTT.

This clonotype was counted a few times. This chain uses TRBV7-2 with TRBJ2-3, with D tentatively TRBD1 (6 bases). Trimming took 5 bases from V and 5 from J, leaving 20 bases between them. The CDR3 length is 16 residues. Germline V gives CDR1 SGHTA, CDR2 FQGNSA. This CDR3 reads CASSPGPFTQGDTQYF. CDR3 coding DNA: TGTGCCAGCAGCCCCGGCCCTTTTACACAGGGAGATACGCAGTATTTT.